Shown below are 7 T cell receptor beta chains from a single sample sequenced in a study of spatial heterogeneity in lung cancer. Time point meaning: sample taken at primary tumor resection. Unsorted tumor, nontumor lung tissue or cryopreserved PBMC supplied the whole RNA. TCRdb re-derived calls from the 5' RACE reads in MiXCR, one entry per CDR3 protein. The sample consists of a few hundred distinct CDR3 sequences, 40% of them appearing once. The sample here was PBMCs, taken at surgery. The receptors were sampled from a male donor with early-stage non-small cell lung cancer.

This clonotype was seen only a few times. This beta chain represents an off-target read in a library built for alpha chains; its size is of limited meaning. In DNA, the CDR3 is TGTGCCAGCAGCTTATGGACCGAGGCAGGGGAGCAGTTCTTC. Protein: CASSLWTEAGEQFF. The V gene is TRBV5-4, the J gene TRBJ2-1; a weak D match, TRBD1 (5 bases). CDR1 is SGHNT, CDR2 YYREEE, per germline (reference sequence). Trimming stripped 2 bases from V and 10 bases from J, with 16 bases between. This CDR3 spans 14 amino acids.

Regarding this clonotype: This beta chain came through as a stray read in a library set up for alpha chains, and its size says little. V and J are TRBV20-1 and TRBJ2-3; 12 nucleotides agree with TRBD2. This CDR3 spans 14 amino acids. CDR1 and CDR2 (germline): DFQATT, SNEGSKA (reference sequence). V shed 5 bases, J shed 4 bases, and the junction held 4 bases outside the gene matches. The CDR3 loop is CSALAGGRPDTQYF. Written as DNA, the CDR3 is TGCAGTGCTCTAGCGGGGGGGCGTCCAGATACGCAGTATTTT.

Turning to this clonotype: Relative to the germline gene, one junction end is altered; a read error may explain this. This beta chain slipped into a library made for alpha chains as a stray read, so its size is not meaningful. The genes are TRBV5-4 and TRBJ2-5, with 8 bases matching TRBD1. Per germline, CDR1 SGHNT and CDR2 YYREEE (reference sequence). This CDR3 has 15 residues. The CDR3 region has the DNA TGTGTCAGCAGCTTGGGGCAGGGGGCGGTCGAGACCCAGTACTTC. Its translation: CVSSLGQGAVETQYF.

This clonotype occurred a few times. Because the library targeted alpha chains, this beta chain is an off-target read whose size means little. The chain has TRBV9 and TRBJ2-1; 10 nucleotides agree with TRBD2. Germline CDR1 is SGDLS and CDR2 is YYNGEE. V trimming: 3 bases; J trimming: 7 bases; junction bases outside the gene matches: 10. The CDR3 contains 16 residues. The DNA of the CDR3 is TGTGCCAGCAGCGACCGAACTAGCGGGACTGGAAATGAGCAGTTCTTC. This sequence encodes CASSDRTSGTGNEQFF.

Comment on this clonotype: Within a library made for alpha chains, this beta chain is off target, and its count is uninformative. This chain joins TRBV20-1 and TRBJ2-3; unclear D gene. The CDR3 extends over 15 amino acids. Trimming took off 5 bases at V and 1 base at J, with 16 bases between the two ends. Per germline, CDR1 DFQATT and CDR2 SNEGSKA (reference sequence). The CDR3 coding sequence is TGCAGTGCTCGTCAAATAAACCGGGGCACAGATACGCAGTATTTT. Translation gives CSARQINRGTDTQYF.

This clonotype was seen a handful of times. With the library built for alpha chains, this beta chain is off target and its frequency is not meaningful. The CDR3 DNA follows: TGTGCCAGCAGCTCCGGACAGGGGACAGATACGCAGTATTTT. Amino acid sequence: CASSSGQGTDTQYF. The chain couples TRBV7-6 to TRBJ2-3, with 9 bases fitting TRBD1. The CDR3 has 14 amino acids. Germline V CDR1 and CDR2: SGHVS, FNYEAQ. The V gene end was trimmed by 4 bases and the J gene end by 3 bases; junction bases not matched to a gene: 2.

On this clonotype: This beta chain appears as a stray read in a library generated for alpha chains; its size is not informative. The CDR3 nucleotides read TGTGCCAGCAGCCCGGGCCCCGCATATGGCTACACCTTC. This codes for CASSPGPAYGYTF. The V and J genes are TRBV6-5 and TRBJ1-2; D remains unclear. V lost 6 bases, J lost 5 bases, and 13 bases lay in between. CDR1 is MNHEY, CDR2 SVGAGI, per germline. The CDR3 is 13 residues long.